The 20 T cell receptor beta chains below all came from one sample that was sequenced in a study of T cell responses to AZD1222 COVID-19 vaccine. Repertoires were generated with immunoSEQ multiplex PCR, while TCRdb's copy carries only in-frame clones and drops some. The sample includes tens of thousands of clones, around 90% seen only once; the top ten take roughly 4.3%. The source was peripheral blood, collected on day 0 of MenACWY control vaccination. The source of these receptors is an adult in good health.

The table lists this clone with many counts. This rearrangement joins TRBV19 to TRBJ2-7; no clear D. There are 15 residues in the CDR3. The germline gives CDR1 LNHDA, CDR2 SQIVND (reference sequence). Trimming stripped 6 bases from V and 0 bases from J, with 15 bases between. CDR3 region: CASSSGEPSSYEQYF. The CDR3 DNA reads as TGTGCCAGTAGCTCGGGTGAACCGAGCTCCTACGAGCAGTACTTC.

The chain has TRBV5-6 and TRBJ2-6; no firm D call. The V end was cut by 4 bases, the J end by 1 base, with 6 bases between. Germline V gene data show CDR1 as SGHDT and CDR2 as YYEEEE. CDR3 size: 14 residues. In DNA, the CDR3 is TGTGCCAGCAGCCCCTGGTCTGGGGCCAACGTCCTGACTTTC. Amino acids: CASSPWSGANVLTF.

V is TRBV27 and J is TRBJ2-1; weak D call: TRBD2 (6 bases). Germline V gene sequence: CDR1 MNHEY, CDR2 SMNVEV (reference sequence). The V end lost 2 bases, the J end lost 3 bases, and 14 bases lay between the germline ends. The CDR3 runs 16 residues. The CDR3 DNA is TGTGCCAGCAGTTTAGGAGGACTAACGGACTACAATGAGCAGTTCTTC. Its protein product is CASSLGGLTDYNEQFF.

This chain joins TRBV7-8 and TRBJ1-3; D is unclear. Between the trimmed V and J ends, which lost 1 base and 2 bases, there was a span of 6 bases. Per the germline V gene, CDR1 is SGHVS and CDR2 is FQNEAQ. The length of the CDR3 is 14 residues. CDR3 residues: CASSLVRAGNTIYF. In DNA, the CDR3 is TGTGCCAGCAGCTTAGTGAGGGCTGGAAACACCATATATTTT.

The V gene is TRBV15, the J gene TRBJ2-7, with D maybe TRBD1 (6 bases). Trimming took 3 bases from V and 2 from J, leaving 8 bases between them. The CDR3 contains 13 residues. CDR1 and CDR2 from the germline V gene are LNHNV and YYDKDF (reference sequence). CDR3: CATSRTGTYEQYF. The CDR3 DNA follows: TGTGCCACCAGCAGGACAGGTACCTACGAGCAGTACTTC.

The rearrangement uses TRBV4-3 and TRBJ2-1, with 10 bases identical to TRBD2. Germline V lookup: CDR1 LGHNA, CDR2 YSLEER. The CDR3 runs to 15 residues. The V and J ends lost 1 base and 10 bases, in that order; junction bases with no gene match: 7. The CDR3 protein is CASSQGSGRAGEQFF. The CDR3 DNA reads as TGCGCCAGCAGCCAAGGCAGCGGGAGGGCCGGGGAGCAGTTCTTC.

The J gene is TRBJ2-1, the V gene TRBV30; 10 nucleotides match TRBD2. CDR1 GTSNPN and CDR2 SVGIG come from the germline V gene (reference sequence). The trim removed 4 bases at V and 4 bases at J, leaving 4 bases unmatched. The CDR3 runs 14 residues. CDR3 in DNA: TGTGCCTGGATCATAGCGGGAGGATACAATGAGCAGTTCTTC. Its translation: CAWIIAGGYNEQFF.

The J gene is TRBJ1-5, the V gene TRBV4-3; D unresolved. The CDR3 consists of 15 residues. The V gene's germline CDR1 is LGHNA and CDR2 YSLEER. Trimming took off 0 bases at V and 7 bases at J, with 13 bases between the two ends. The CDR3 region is CASSQDHGFSQPQHF. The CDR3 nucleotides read TGCGCCAGCAGCCAAGATCACGGATTTTCCCAGCCCCAGCATTTT.

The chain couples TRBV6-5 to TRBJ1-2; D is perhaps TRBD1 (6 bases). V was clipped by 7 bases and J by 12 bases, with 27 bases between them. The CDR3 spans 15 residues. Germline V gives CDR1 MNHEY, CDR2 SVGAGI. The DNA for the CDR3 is TGTGCCAGCACCCCAAGGGGCAGGGGATACCCTTTCCACACCTTC. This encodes CASTPRGRGYPFHTF.

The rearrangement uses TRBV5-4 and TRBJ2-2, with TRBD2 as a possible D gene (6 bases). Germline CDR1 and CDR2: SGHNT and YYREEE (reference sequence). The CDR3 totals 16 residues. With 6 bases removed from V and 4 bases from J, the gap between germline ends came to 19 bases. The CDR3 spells CASKNRERTFTGELFF. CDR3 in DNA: TGTGCCAGCAAGAACCGGGAGCGGACGTTCACCGGGGAGCTGTTTTTT. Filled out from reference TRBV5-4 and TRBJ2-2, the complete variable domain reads ETGVTQSPTHLIKTRGQQVTLRCSSQSGHNTVSWYQQALGQGPQFIFQYYREEENGRGNFPPRFSGLQFPNYSSELNVNALELDDSALYLCASKNRERTFTGELFFGEGSRLTVL.

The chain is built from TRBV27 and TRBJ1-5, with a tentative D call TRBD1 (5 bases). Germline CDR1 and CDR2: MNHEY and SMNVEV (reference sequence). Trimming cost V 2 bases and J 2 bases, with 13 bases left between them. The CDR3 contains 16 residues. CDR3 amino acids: CASSLGAAGGNQPQHF. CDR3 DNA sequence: TGTGCCAGCAGTTTAGGAGCTGCGGGGGGCAATCAGCCCCAGCATTTT.

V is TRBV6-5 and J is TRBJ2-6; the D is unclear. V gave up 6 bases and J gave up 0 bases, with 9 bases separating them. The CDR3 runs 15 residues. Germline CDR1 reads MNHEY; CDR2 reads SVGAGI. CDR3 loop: CASRTPVSGANVLTF. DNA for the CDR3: TGTGCCAGCAGGACACCAGTCTCTGGGGCCAACGTCCTGACTTTC.

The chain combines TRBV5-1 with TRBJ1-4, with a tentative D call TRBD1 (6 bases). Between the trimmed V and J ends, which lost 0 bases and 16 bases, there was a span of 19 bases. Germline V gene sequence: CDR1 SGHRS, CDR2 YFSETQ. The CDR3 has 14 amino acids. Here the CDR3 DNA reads TGCGCCAGCAGCTTGGAGGGGGATTCAACGGTACGGTTTTTT. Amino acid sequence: CASSLEGDSTVRFF. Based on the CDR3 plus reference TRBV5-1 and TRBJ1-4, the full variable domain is KAGVTQTPRYLIKTRGQQVTLSCSPISGHRSVSWYQQTPGQGLQFLFEYFSETQRNKGNFPGRFSGRQFSNSRSEMNVSTLELGDSALYLCASSLEGDSTVRFFGSGTQLSVL.

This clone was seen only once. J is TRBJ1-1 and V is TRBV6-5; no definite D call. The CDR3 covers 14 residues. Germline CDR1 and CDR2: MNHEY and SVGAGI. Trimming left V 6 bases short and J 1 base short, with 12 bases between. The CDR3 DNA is TGTGCCAGCAGGAATTTCGGAGGGAACACTGAAGCTTTCTTT. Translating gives CASRNFGGNTEAFF.

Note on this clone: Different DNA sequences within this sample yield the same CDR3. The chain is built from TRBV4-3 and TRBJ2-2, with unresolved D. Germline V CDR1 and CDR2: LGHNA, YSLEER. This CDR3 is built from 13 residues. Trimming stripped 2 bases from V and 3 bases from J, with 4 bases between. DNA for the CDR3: TGCGCCAGCAGCCAAATATACACCGGGGAGCTGTTTTTT. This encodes CASSQIYTGELFF.

CDR3 nucleotide sequence: TGTGCCAGTAGTATCTCTGGGTACGGCAATCAGCCCCAGCATTTT. Its translation: CASSISGYGNQPQHF. The gene calls are TRBV19 and TRBJ1-5; D ambiguous. V gave up 3 bases and J gave up 2 bases, with 11 bases separating them. Germline V gene sequence: CDR1 LNHDA, CDR2 SQIVND (reference sequence). The CDR3 covers 15 residues.

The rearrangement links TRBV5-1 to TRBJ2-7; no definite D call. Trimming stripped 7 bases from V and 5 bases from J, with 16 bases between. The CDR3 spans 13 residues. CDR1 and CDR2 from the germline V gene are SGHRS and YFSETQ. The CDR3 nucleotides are TGCGCCAGCTCAAACCCAGAAGGAAACGAGCAGTACTTC. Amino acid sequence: CASSNPEGNEQYF.

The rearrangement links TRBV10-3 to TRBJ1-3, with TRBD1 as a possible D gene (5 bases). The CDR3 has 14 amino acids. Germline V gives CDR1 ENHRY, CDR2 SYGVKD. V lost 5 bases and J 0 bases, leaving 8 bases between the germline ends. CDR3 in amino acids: CAISRDHSGNTIYF. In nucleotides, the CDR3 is TGTGCCATCAGTCGGGACCACTCTGGAAACACCATATATTTT.

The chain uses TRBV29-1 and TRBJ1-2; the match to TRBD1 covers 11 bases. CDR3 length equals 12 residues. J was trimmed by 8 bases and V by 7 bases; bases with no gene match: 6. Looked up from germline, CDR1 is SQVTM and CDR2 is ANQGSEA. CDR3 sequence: CSAAGQGAGYTF. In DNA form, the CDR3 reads TGCAGCGCCGCCGGACAGGGGGCGGGCTACACCTTC.

CDR3 sequence: CASKSGAGYNEQFF. The CDR3 DNA reads TGTGCCAGTAAGAGCGGGGCAGGCTACAATGAGCAGTTCTTC. The rearrangement uses TRBV19 and TRBJ2-1; TRBD2 matches at 7 bases. V dropped 7 bases and J dropped 3; count of bases not matched to a gene: 6. CDR1 is LNHDA and CDR2 is SQIVND in the germline V gene (reference sequence). The CDR3 loop spans 14 amino acids.